This T cell receptor beta chain was captured by sequencing in a study of CD4+ T cells in melanoma (dated by TCRdb to the early 2020s). Regarding the study in general: Neoantigen-specific CD4+ T cells in human melanoma were what the study investigated.

Between the V and J ends, shortened by 2 bases and 1 base respectively, the junction contains 11 bases. CDR3 length: 16 amino acids, cysteine to phenylalanine. Just the 48-base CDR3 DNA is kept, in frame starting at base 1. CDR1 SGHVS and CDR2 FQNEAQ are derived from the germline V gene. The library was produced with the immunoSEQ multiplex PCR assay. TCRdb provides this immuneACCESS table in a form limited to in-frame rearrangements. Some clones are lacking; in checked studies, under half of them reflect an unresolved V gene, and why the rest are absent is not known. The sample contains about 11,000 clones, roughly 62% of them found a single time. Of the sample, over 12% falls within the top ten clones. Study-level results and caveats: The report described a correlation between neoantigen-specific CD4+ T cells and the function of CD8+ T cells, macrophages and B cells. Neoantigen-specific CD4+ T cells in melanoma were reported to have a range of differentiation states.

A remark on this clone: Its binding antigen is unknown. The sample holds no much larger clone one base away, and base qualities are not on file.

Donors were patients with melanoma. The chain is made from TRBV7-8 and TRBJ2-2, with the D gene not clear enough to name. The sequenced material came from cells from a culture (not recorded whether cultured in vitro). The source of this sequence is a human donor with melanoma. In nucleotide form, the sequence is TGTGCCAGCAGCTTACTTCCGACACTGAACACCGGGGAGCTGTTTTTT. This encodes CASSLLPTLNTGELFF.